The 17 T cell receptor beta chains listed next were all sequenced from one sample in a study of CD8 T cells in ankylosing spondylitis. TCRdb re-analysed the 5' RACE reads in MiXCR, keeping a single row per CDR3 protein. This table has about 240,000 distinct CDR3 sequences, roughly 8.6% appearing once. The source material was blood, either unsorted or a sorted T cell fraction (not recorded which). Receptor source: a male donor with ankylosing spondylitis or in good health (not recorded which).

Only a few counts were recorded for this clonotype. The rearrangement uses TRBV7-9 and TRBJ1-2; weak D call: TRBD1 (5 bases). Trimming removed 1 base from V and 2 bases from J, with 8 bases in between. Germline CDR1 is SEHNR and CDR2 is FQNEAQ (reference sequence). The CDR3 has 14 amino acids. The CDR3 DNA follows: TGTGCCAGCAGCTTAGAGCGGGACAACTATGGCTACACCTTC. The encoded protein is CASSLERDNYGYTF.

The V gene is TRBV20-1, the J gene TRBJ2-1, with D perhaps matching TRBD2 (6 bases). The germline V and J ends were trimmed by 7 bases and 8 bases, with 24 bases remaining between them. The CDR3 has 15 residues. Germline CDR1 is DFQATT and CDR2 is SNEGSKA (reference sequence). CDR3: CSGKGGTLHRDEQFF. DNA of the CDR3: TGCAGTGGGAAAGGCGGGACGCTACATAGGGATGAGCAGTTCTTC.

The sample holds many counts of this clonotype. The V call is TRBV20-1, the J call TRBJ2-5, with 8 bases identical to TRBD2. This CDR3 region has 16 residues. Looked up from germline, CDR1 is DFQATT and CDR2 is SNEGSKA (reference sequence). V shed 0 bases and J 3 bases; nucleotides not matched to a gene: 9. This chain's CDR3 is CSARDLSGGSKETQYF. The CDR3 DNA reads TGCAGTGCTAGAGACCTAAGCGGGGGATCGAAAGAGACCCAGTACTTC.

The sample holds a few counts of this clonotype. This chain connects TRBV20-1 to TRBJ2-3; 15 bases map to TRBD2. This CDR3 has 15 amino acids. Per germline, CDR1 DFQATT and CDR2 SNEGSKA (reference sequence). V shed 5 bases and J 7 bases; nucleotides not matched to a gene: 7. The CDR3 sequence: CSAYGTSGGMHTQYF. The DNA for the CDR3 is TGCAGTGCTTATGGGACTAGCGGGGGGATGCATACGCAGTATTTT.

The genes are TRBV27 and TRBJ1-5; no definite D call. This CDR3 region has 15 residues. Germline V gene lookup returns CDR1 MNHEY and CDR2 SMNVEV (reference sequence). Trimming stripped 3 bases from V and 9 bases from J, with 18 bases between. Here the CDR3 DNA reads TGTGCCAGCAGTTTTACAAACGATTTTCCATTGCCCCAGCATTTT. It encodes CASSFTNDFPLPQHF.

This clonotype turned up a few times. V usage is TRBV23-1 and J usage is TRBJ1-1, with unresolved D. TRBV23-1 is identified as an open reading frame with a role that is uncertain. The CDR3 is made up of 14 amino acids. The germline V and J ends were trimmed by 0 bases and 8 bases, with 13 bases remaining between them. As DNA, the CDR3 is TGCGCCAGCAGTCAATCAAGAAGCAGGCTCGAAGCTTTCTTT. This sequence encodes CASSQSRSRLEAFF.

This clonotype was seen a single time. It may be a read error: a sequence one base away is much more abundant. The chain joins TRBV7-2 to TRBJ1-2, with TRBD1 matching 7 bases. The V and J ends lost 5 bases and 7 bases, in that order; junction bases with no gene match: 10. This CDR3 comprises 14 residues. The V gene's germline CDR1 is SGHTA and CDR2 FQGNSA. CDR3 loop: CASSTGQDGGGYTF. The CDR3 nucleotides are TGTGCCAGCAGCACCGGACAGGACGGCGGTGGCTACACCTTC.

This clonotype was counted at least ten times. The chain combines TRBV7-9 with TRBJ2-3, with 8 bases lining up with TRBD2. This CDR3 is built from 16 residues. CDR1 SEHNR and CDR2 FQNEAQ come from the germline V gene (reference sequence). V trimming: 4 bases; J trimming: 2 bases; junction bases outside the gene matches: 8. CDR3 bases: TGTGCCAGCAGCTCCCGGATAGCGGGGTACACAGATACGCAGTATTTT. Translation gives CASSSRIAGYTDTQYF.

The rearrangement joins TRBV12-3 or TRBV12-4 to TRBJ2-7, with a possible D match to TRBD2 (5 bases). There are 12 residues in the CDR3. The ends were cut back, 6 bases at V and 6 bases at J, with 12 bases in the middle. CDR3 DNA: TGTGCCAGCAGCCACGGGGTCCCCGAGCAGTACTTC. Its translation is CASSHGVPEQYF.

This clonotype has ten or more counts. The V call is TRBV20-1, the J call TRBJ2-7; TRBD2 matches at 11 bases. Germline CDR1 is DFQATT and CDR2 is SNEGSKA (reference sequence). There are 15 residues in the CDR3. V shed 3 bases and J 3 bases; nucleotides not matched to a gene: 7. The CDR3 DNA follows: TGCAGTGCTAGGCCCCGACTAGCGGGGTTCTACGAGCAGTACTTC. This sequence encodes CSARPRLAGFYEQYF.

This chain connects TRBV7-2 to TRBJ1-1; 9 positions agree with TRBD1. Germline V gives CDR1 SGHTA, CDR2 FQGNSA. The CDR3 consists of 15 residues. The V and J ends lost 7 bases and 1 base, in that order; junction bases with no gene match: 7. Here the CDR3 reads CASTGGTGSNTEAFF. Here the CDR3 DNA reads TGTGCCAGCACAGGGGGGACAGGGTCGAACACTGAAGCTTTCTTT.

This clonotype came up many times. V gene TRBV20-1 combines with J gene TRBJ2-4; the match to TRBD1 covers 8 bases. Germline V gene data show CDR1 as DFQATT and CDR2 as SNEGSKA (reference sequence). The CDR3 extends over 14 amino acids. Trimming cost V 6 bases and J 6 bases; bases outside gene matches: 10. CDR3 loop: CSASDREFANIQYF. CDR3 bases: TGCAGTGCCTCGGACAGGGAATTTGCAAACATTCAGTACTTC.

This clonotype was observed at least ten times. V gene TRBV20-1 combines with J gene TRBJ1-4, with D perhaps TRBD1 (6 bases). The CDR3 has 15 residues. The germline CDR1 and CDR2 sequences are DFQATT and SNEGSKA (reference sequence). The ends were cut back, 5 bases at V and 5 bases at J, with 18 bases in the middle. The CDR3 is CSAQPQGMGNEKLFF. The CDR3 DNA reads as TGCAGTGCTCAACCCCAGGGGATGGGGAATGAAAAACTGTTTTTT.

This clonotype was seen many times. The genes are TRBV7-9 and TRBJ1-1; TRBD1 is a possible D gene (5 bases). V lost 5 bases and J lost 0, with 13 bases in between. This CDR3 is built from 15 residues. CDR1 SEHNR and CDR2 FQNEAQ come from the germline V gene (reference sequence). CDR3 amino acids: CASSTMTVLNTEAFF. The CDR3 DNA follows: TGTGCCAGCAGCACAATGACAGTCCTGAACACTGAAGCTTTCTTT.

This clonotype was recorded many times. The chain has TRBV19 and TRBJ1-1, with TRBD1 matching over 7 bases. The J segment lost 2 bases and the V segment lost 3 bases, leaving 9 bases of the junction unmatched. Looked up from germline, CDR1 is LNHDA and CDR2 is SQIVND (reference sequence). This CDR3 has 16 amino acids. The CDR3 DNA sequence: TGTGCCAGTAGTATGGTACAGGGGAGGTTCAACACTGAAGCTTTCTTT. Residues: CASSMVQGRFNTEAFF.

The genes are TRBV7-9 and TRBJ2-5; D is ambiguous. The CDR3 is made up of 14 amino acids. CDR1 is SEHNR and CDR2 is FQNEAQ in the germline V gene (reference sequence). V shed 0 bases and J shed 2 bases, with 7 bases lying between them. The CDR3 sequence is CASSLASLQETQYF. As DNA, the CDR3 is TGTGCCAGCAGCTTAGCATCACTTCAAGAGACCCAGTACTTC. Filled out from reference TRBV7-9 and TRBJ2-5, the complete variable domain reads DTGVSQNPRHKITKRGQNVTFRCDPISEHNRLYWYRQTLGQGPEFLTYFQNEAQLEKSRLLSDRFSAERPKGSFSTLEIQRTEQGDSAMYLCASSLASLQETQYFGPGTRLLVL.

Many counts were recorded for this clonotype. The chain has TRBV20-1 and TRBJ2-7, with a tentative D call TRBD1 (6 bases). This CDR3 has 14 residues. V lost 5 bases and J lost 3, with 17 bases in between. Germline CDR1 is DFQATT and CDR2 is SNEGSKA (reference sequence). This CDR3 reads CSAATLTGNYEQYF. In nucleotides, the CDR3 is TGCAGTGCTGCAACCCTGACAGGAAACTACGAGCAGTACTTC.